This T cell receptor beta chain was recorded in a study of OX40 agonist ivuxolimab in advanced cancers. Turning to the overall study: Ivuxolimab was a fully human IgG2 agonistic monoclonal antibody targeting the costimulatory receptor OX40 (CD134). Prior anti-PD-1, anti-PD-L1 or anti-CTLA-4 therapy was permitted, and checkpoint inhibitors had been received by roughly 40% of dose-escalation patients. The paper covers the monotherapy dose-escalation part of the phase I ivuxolimab trial, which included N of about 56 patients. Partial responses were achieved by three dose-escalation patients, of whom one had hepatocellular carcinoma and two had cutaneous melanoma. The point of sequencing TCRbeta in the periphery was to test whether ivuxolimab changed TCR sequence diversity and drove clonal T-cell expansion. Intravenous ivuxolimab was administered to patients every 2 weeks at six dose levels: 0.01, 0.1, 0.3, 1.5, 3 and 10 mg/kg. A male proportion of around 81% and a mean age of approximately 61 years, ranging from 23 to 79, were recorded for the dose-escalation cohort. Among the roughly 50 dose-escalation patients, some 19 had hepatocellular carcinoma, roughly 15 melanoma, 9 renal cell carcinoma and 9 head and neck cancer.

From cysteine to phenylalanine, the CDR3 is 11 amino acids long. Only the CDR3 portion is preserved as DNA: 33 bases, with reading frame beginning at the first base. Deletion took 2 bases off V and 10 bases off J, with a span of 7 bases between the germline ends. CDR1 SGHKS and CDR2 YYEKEE are derived from the germline V gene (reference sequence). On the study overall, not on this receptor specifically: At doses of 0.1 to 3.0 mg/kg, clonal expansion of both CD4+ and CD8+ T cells in blood was seen between baseline and week 6. Low levels of normalized T-cell clonal expansion were also seen in some patients who did not respond. Antigen specificity was not determined for the clonally expanded peripheral T cells. Partial responders in the 0.1-3.0 mg/kg groups had among the lowest normalized peripheral clonal expansion, especially among CD8+ T cells. After ivuxolimab, more expanded clones were found on average in CD8+ T cells than in CD4+ T cells.

The trial excluded patients who had a history of autoimmune disease or were on systemic immunosuppression. Peripheral blood for TCR sequencing was collected from all dose cohorts at baseline, on cycle 4 day 1, and on cycle 7 day 1. Samples came from an open-label, multicenter, first-in-human phase I dose-escalation trial of ivuxolimab. Adults with locally advanced or metastatic melanoma, renal cell carcinoma, hepatocellular carcinoma or head and neck squamous cell carcinoma were enrolled in the trial. Before TCR sequencing, CD4+ T cells and CD8+ T cells from peripheral blood were sorted into separate populations. Notes on this clone: Its specific antigen is unknown. The record has no base qualities; no much larger clone is one base away.

For sequencing of the TCRbeta CDR3 region, genomic DNA was extracted from the sorted cells. The immunoSEQ Assay was used for sequencing of TCRbeta CDR3 regions. In TCRdb, the immuneACCESS table is reduced to in-frame sequences with V and J assigned. These tables do not hold every clone; where another copy was compared, an unresolved V gene accounts for under half, and the others remain unexplained. The sample table records fewer than 85,000 clones; approximately 87% of these occur just once. In total, the top ten clones hold over 6% of the sample. The specimen was CD4+ or CD8+ T cells sorted from blood, collected in a trial of the OX40 agonist ivuxolimab. The receptor comes from an adult with an advanced solid tumor such as melanoma, head and neck, liver or kidney cancer. The sequence is built from TRBV5-5 and TRBJ2-1; a weak D assignment points to TRBD1 (6 bases agree). The DNA sequence reads TGTGCCAGCAGCTTAGGGACAGAGCAGTTCTTC. Its product reads: CASSLGTEQFF.